The 28 T cell receptor beta chains below come from one sample, sequenced in a study of cytomegalovirus exposure and HLA in healthy donors. PCR involved 60 Vbeta and 13 Jbeta primers. Sequencing used immunoSEQ multiplex PCR; TCRdb keeps in-frame clones, though not all of them. The table includes under 200,000 clones, approximately 67% detected once. The sequencing input was PBMCs. The receptors originated from a woman younger than 30 in good health and CMV-seropositive.

The DNA for the CDR3 is TGTGCCAGCAGCTCCGCTTTTCGGTACGGCTACACCTTC. It codes for CASSSAFRYGYTF. This sequence joins TRBV7-9 and TRBJ1-2; D is undetermined. The CDR3 loop spans 13 amino acids. Per the germline V gene, CDR1 is SEHNR and CDR2 is FQNEAQ (reference sequence). Trimming took 4 bases from V and 8 from J, leaving 14 bases between them. Full variable domain (outside the CDR3, taken from reference TRBV7-9 and TRBJ1-2): DTGVSQNPRHKITKRGQNVTFRCDPISEHNRLYWYRQTLGQGPEFLTYFQNEAQLEKSRLLSDRFSAERPKGSFSTLEIQRTEQGDSAMYLCASSSAFRYGYTFGSGTRLTVV.

The chain employs TRBV6-6 and TRBJ1-2; possible D gene TRBD1, 6 bases. V lost 7 bases and J lost 13, with 13 bases in between. From germline, CDR1 is MNHNY and CDR2 SVGAGI (reference sequence). This CDR3 has 10 residues. CDR3 residues: CASKQGLSTF. The CDR3, as DNA: TGTGCCAGCAAGCAGGGGCTCTCCACCTTC.

The rearrangement joins TRBV5-6 to TRBJ2-4; 7 bases fit TRBD1. Looked up from germline, CDR1 is SGHDT and CDR2 is YYEEEE. The CDR3 runs 17 residues. V was clipped by 0 bases and J by 0 bases; unmatched bases: 6. The CDR3 coding sequence is TGTGCCAGCAGCTTGGCAGTAGGGGGCGAAGCCAAAAACATTCAGTACTTC. The encoded protein is CASSLAVGGEAKNIQYF.

V and J are TRBV6-6 and TRBJ1-2, with 9 bases aligning to TRBD1. CDR1 and CDR2 (germline): MNHNY, SVGAGI (reference sequence). The CDR3 is 13 residues long. The V and J ends lost 6 bases and 11 bases, in that order; junction bases with no gene match: 10. CDR3 nucleotide sequence: TGTGCCAGCAGGCGACGGACAGGGGAAAAGTACACCTTC. Its protein is CASRRRTGEKYTF.

This chain links TRBV27 with TRBJ2-5; TRBD2 agrees at 13 bases. CDR1 is MNHEY, CDR2 SMNVEV, per germline (reference sequence). Losses at the gene ends were 2 bases for V and 1 base for J; bases not matched to a gene: 4. The CDR3 is made up of 17 amino acids. The CDR3 region is CASSLKGLAGPQETQYF. CDR3 DNA sequence: TGTGCCAGCAGTTTAAAGGGACTAGCGGGGCCCCAAGAGACCCAGTACTTC.

The chain is built from TRBV9 and TRBJ2-1, with D possibly matching TRBD2 (6 bases). Trimming left V 3 bases short and J 10 bases short, with 14 bases between. This CDR3 region has 13 residues. Looked up from germline, CDR1 is SGDLS and CDR2 is YYNGEE. CDR3 coding DNA: TGTGCCAGCAGCGGCGGACTAACCGGCGAGCAGTTCTTC. This translates into CASSGGLTGEQFF.

The chain couples TRBV29-1 to TRBJ2-3; D is ambiguous. The CDR3 is 14 amino acids. V gave up 3 bases and J gave up 1 base, with 11 bases separating them. From germline, CDR1 is SQVTM and CDR2 ANQGSEA. CDR3 in amino acids: CSVDRTVGTDTQYF. The DNA for the CDR3 is TGCAGCGTTGATAGAACAGTTGGCACAGATACGCAGTATTTT.

CDR3 loop: CASSYADRDYEQYF. CDR3 DNA sequence: TGTGCCAGCAGTTACGCCGACAGGGACTACGAGCAGTACTTC. V is TRBV6-5 and J is TRBJ2-7, with 7 bases lining up with TRBD1. V was clipped by 2 bases and J by 3 bases; unmatched bases: 4. The CDR3 is 14 amino acids. CDR1 and CDR2 (germline): MNHEY, SVGAGI.

The rearrangement joins TRBV20-1 to TRBJ2-5; D is uncertain. The germline gives CDR1 DFQATT, CDR2 SNEGSKA (reference sequence). The V end lost 5 bases, the J end lost 4 bases, and 8 bases lay between the germline ends. This CDR3 comprises 11 residues. The CDR3 DNA sequence: TGCAGTGCTGAGGTCCGAGAGACCCAGTACTTC. The encoded protein is CSAEVRETQYF.

The chain links TRBV21-1 to TRBJ1-5; the table's D call of TRBD1 was not tested on the DNA. TRBV21-1 is annotated as a pseudogene. The CDR3 spans 18 residues. CDR3 loop: CASSNDKGTGASNQPQHF. Written as DNA, the CDR3 is TGTGCCAGCAGCAACGACAAAGGGACAGGGGCTAGCAATCAGCCCCAGCATTTT.

This clone has a single count. The chain carries TRBV5-1 and TRBJ2-6; D gene uncertain. The V and J ends lost 2 bases and 1 base respectively, with 7 bases between them. In germline, CDR1 is SGHRS, CDR2 YFSETQ. The CDR3 is 15 residues long. CDR3 protein: CASSFGSSGANVLTF. DNA for the CDR3: TGCGCCAGCAGCTTCGGTAGTTCTGGGGCCAACGTCCTGACTTTC.

V is TRBV28 and J is TRBJ2-5; 7 bases line up with TRBD2. The CDR3 totals 13 residues. With V trimmed by 6 bases and J by 2 bases, 3 bases remained unmatched. In germline, CDR1 is MDHEN, CDR2 SYDVKM. The CDR3 sequence is CASRSGLQETQYF. CDR3 nucleotide sequence: TGTGCCAGCAGATCGGGACTACAAGAGACCCAGTACTTC.

V gene TRBV5-1 combines with J gene TRBJ1-3; TRBD1 is a possible D gene (6 bases). Trimming removed 4 bases from V and 0 bases from J, with 20 bases in between. The CDR3 is 18 amino acids. In germline, CDR1 is SGHRS, CDR2 YFSETQ. CDR3 nucleotide sequence: TGCGCCAGCAGCAGAAGCCACCCTACAGGGAGCTCTGGAAACACCATATATTTT. Encoded protein: CASSRSHPTGSSGNTIYF.

The chain carries TRBV20-1 and TRBJ1-2; the D is unclear. Trimming took 1 base from V and 8 from J, leaving 8 bases between them. The CDR3 sequence is 11 residues long. Germline V gene data show CDR1 as DFQATT and CDR2 as SNEGSKA (reference sequence). The CDR3 DNA reads TGCAGTGCTAGAGTCTCGGGAGGCTACACCTTC. Its translation is CSARVSGGYTF.

The rearrangement uses TRBV4-3 and TRBJ2-2; perhaps TRBD1 as D (6 bases). Germline assignment: CDR1 LGHNA and CDR2 YSLEER. Trimming removed 4 bases from V and 2 bases from J, with 17 bases in between. The length of the CDR3 is 17 residues. The CDR3 region is CASSRGYRDINTGELFF. Written as DNA, the CDR3 is TGCGCCAGCAGCCGAGGCTACCGGGACATCAACACCGGGGAGCTGTTTTTT.

The chain combines TRBV23-1 with TRBJ1-1; D gene ambiguous. TRBV23-1 carries the ORF label, with uncertain function. Deletions cut 3 bases from V and 6 bases from J, with 14 bases between. The CDR3 contains 14 residues. CDR3: CASSQPEQESEAFF. CDR3 DNA sequence: TGCGCCAGCAGTCAGCCCGAGCAAGAGTCTGAAGCTTTCTTT.

The chain joins TRBV7-9 to TRBJ2-2; 7 bases align to TRBD1. Trimming at V came to 5 bases and at J to 1 base, leaving 7 bases not matched to a gene. This CDR3 has 16 residues. CDR1 SEHNR and CDR2 FQNEAQ come from the germline V gene (reference sequence). In DNA, the CDR3 is TGTGCCAGCAGCGCAGGACAGGACCTGAACACCGGGGAGCTGTTTTTT. Its protein product is CASSAGQDLNTGELFF.

V and J are TRBV10-1 and TRBJ2-3; 12 bases line up with TRBD2. The germline V gene has CDR1 WNHNN and CDR2 SYGVQD (reference sequence). V lost 0 bases, J lost 2 bases, and 6 bases stayed unmatched. CDR3 length: 18 amino acids. In nucleotides, the CDR3 is TGCGCCAGCAGTGAGTCTTGGACTAGCGGGGAGGACACAGATACGCAGTATTTT. Protein product: CASSESWTSGEDTDTQYF.

J is TRBJ2-3 and V is TRBV5-6; tentatively, D is TRBD1 (6 bases). This CDR3 has 13 amino acids. V was shortened by 2 bases and J by 4 bases, with 8 bases between the two germline ends. From germline, CDR1 is SGHDT and CDR2 YYEEEE. CDR3 sequence reads: CASSLQGPDTQYF. The CDR3 region has the DNA TGTGCCAGCAGCTTACAGGGTCCAGATACGCAGTATTTT.

V usage is TRBV9 and J usage is TRBJ2-7; D is uncertain. Looked up from germline, CDR1 is SGDLS and CDR2 is YYNGEE. The CDR3 spans 15 residues. V dropped 3 bases and J dropped 1 base, with 14 bases sitting between them. The CDR3 is CASSGTGRFSYEQYF. In DNA, the CDR3 is TGTGCCAGCAGCGGAACGGGTCGATTTTCCTACGAGCAGTACTTC.

This clone was seen a few times. This chain joins TRBV6-5 and TRBJ1-2; TRBD1 matches 10 bases. CDR1 is MNHEY, CDR2 SVGAGI, per germline. The V gene end was trimmed by 6 bases and the J gene end by 6 bases; junction bases not matched to a gene: 7. The CDR3 is made up of 14 amino acids. The CDR3: CASSSTGGGHGYTF. The DNA for the CDR3 is TGTGCCAGCAGCTCGACAGGGGGCGGACATGGCTACACCTTC.

V gene TRBV5-1 combines with J gene TRBJ2-7; D perhaps matches TRBD1 (6 bases). The CDR3 has 13 residues. V was pared by 4 bases and J by 1 base, with 9 bases between. The germline gives CDR1 SGHRS, CDR2 YFSETQ. CDR3 in amino acids: CASSVQGSYEQYF. The CDR3 bases are TGCGCCAGCAGCGTACAGGGTTCCTACGAGCAGTACTTC.

The genes are TRBV4-3 and TRBJ2-1; 10 nucleotides line up with TRBD2. The trim removed 1 base at V and 6 bases at J, leaving 6 bases unmatched. The CDR3 consists of 16 residues. Germline CDR1 is LGHNA and CDR2 is YSLEER. CDR3 amino acids: CASSQARGLAANEQFF. As DNA, the CDR3 is TGCGCCAGCAGCCAAGCGCGAGGACTAGCGGCCAATGAGCAGTTCTTC.

The chain couples TRBV19 to TRBJ1-2, with 7 bases aligning to TRBD1. Germline values: CDR1 LNHDA, CDR2 SQIVND (reference sequence). The V and J ends lost 7 bases and 3 bases, in that order; junction bases with no gene match: 5. The CDR3 extends over 13 amino acids. The chain's CDR3 is CASTLDRYYGYTF. The CDR3 DNA reads as TGTGCCAGTACCCTGGACAGGTACTATGGCTACACCTTC.

The CDR3 nucleotides read TGTGCCAGCAGGGGAGCGGGAATAAGCACAGATACGCAGTATTTT. It translates to CASRGAGISTDTQYF. J is TRBJ2-3 and V is TRBV14; 7 bases are shared with TRBD2. The junction had 6 bases not matched to a gene; V was cut back by 6 bases and J by 0 bases. Germline CDR1 is SGHDN and CDR2 is FVKESK. The CDR3 extends over 15 amino acids.

The chain joins TRBV29-1 to TRBJ2-2; TRBD2 aligns across 10 bases. From germline, CDR1 is SQVTM and CDR2 ANQGSEA. CDR3 size: 15 residues. J was trimmed by 4 bases and V by 4 bases; bases with no gene match: 6. The CDR3 sequence: CSVAVAGGPTGELFF. As DNA, the CDR3 is TGCAGCGTTGCCGTAGCGGGGGGCCCCACCGGGGAGCTGTTTTTT.

This clone was counted only a few times. This rearrangement joins TRBV5-6 to TRBJ2-3; TRBD2 aligns across 9 bases. The CDR3 consists of 15 residues. The V segment lost 6 bases and the J segment 9 bases; nucleotides outside the gene matches: 14. Germline loops: CDR1 SGHDT, CDR2 YYEEEE. CDR3 loop: CASTLRVAGEGTQYF. DNA for the CDR3: TGTGCCAGCACCCTCCGTGTAGCGGGAGAGGGGACGCAGTATTTT.

The chain carries TRBV15 and TRBJ2-7; TRBD2 might be the D (5 bases). Trimming took off 1 base at V and 3 bases at J, with 10 bases between the two ends. There are 14 residues in the CDR3. Germline V gene sequence: CDR1 LNHNV, CDR2 YYDKDF (reference sequence). The CDR3 nucleotides read TGTGCCACCAGCAGAGTGGGGAGCTACTACGAGCAGTACTTC. Translation gives CATSRVGSYYEQYF.